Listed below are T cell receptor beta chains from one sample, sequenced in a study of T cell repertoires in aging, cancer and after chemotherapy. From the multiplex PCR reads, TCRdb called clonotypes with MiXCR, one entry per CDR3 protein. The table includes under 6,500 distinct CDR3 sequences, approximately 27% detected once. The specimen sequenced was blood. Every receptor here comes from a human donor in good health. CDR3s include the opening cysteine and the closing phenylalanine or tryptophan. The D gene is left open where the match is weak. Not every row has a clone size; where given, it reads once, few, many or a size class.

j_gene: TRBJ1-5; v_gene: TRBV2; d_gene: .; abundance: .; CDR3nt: TGTGCCAGCAGTGAAGCGGCAGGGGGCAATCAGCCCCAGCATTTT; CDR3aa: CASSEAAGGNQPQHF
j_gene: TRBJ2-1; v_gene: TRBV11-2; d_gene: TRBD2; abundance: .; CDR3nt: TGTGCCAGCAGCGCTACCCGGACCGGGAGGGCCATTGGTGGTGAGCAGTTCTTC; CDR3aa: CASSATRTGRAIGGEQFF
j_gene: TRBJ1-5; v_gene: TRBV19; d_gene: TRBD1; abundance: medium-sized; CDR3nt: TGTGCCAGTAGTATAGTGTGGACAGGGGTCCAGCCCCAGCATTTT; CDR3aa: CASSIVWTGVQPQHF
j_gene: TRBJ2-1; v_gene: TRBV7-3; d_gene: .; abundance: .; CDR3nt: TGTGCCAGCAGACACGCAGGGTCCCCTGAGCAGTTCTTC; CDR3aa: CASRHAGSPEQFF
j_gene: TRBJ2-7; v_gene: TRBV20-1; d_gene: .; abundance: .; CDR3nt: TGCAGTGCTAGTCCCAACGGACGGCGGAGCTCCTACGAGCAGTACTTC; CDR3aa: CSASPNGRRSSYEQYF
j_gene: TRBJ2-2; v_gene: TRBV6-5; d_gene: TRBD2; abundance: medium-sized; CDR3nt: TGTGCCAGCAGTTACTGGCTAGCGGGAGATTCCGGGGAGCTGTTTTTT; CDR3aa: CASSYWLAGDSGELFF
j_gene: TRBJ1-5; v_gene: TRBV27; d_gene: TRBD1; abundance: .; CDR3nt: TGTGCCAGCAGGTTGGATCGACAGGGTTCCCAGCATTTT; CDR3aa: CASRLDRQGSQHF
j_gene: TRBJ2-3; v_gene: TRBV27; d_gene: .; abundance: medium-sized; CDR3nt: TGTGCCAGCAGTTTAGGGGTGGCTTTCACAGATACGCAGTATTTT; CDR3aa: CASSLGVAFTDTQYF
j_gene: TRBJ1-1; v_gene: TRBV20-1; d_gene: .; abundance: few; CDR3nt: TGCAGTGCGCCACCAGGGGCAACGGACACTGAAGCTTTCTTT; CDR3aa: CSAPPGATDTEAFF
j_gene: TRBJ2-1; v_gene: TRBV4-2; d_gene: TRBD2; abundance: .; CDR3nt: TGTGCCAGCAGCCAAGATCTTAGCGGGAGTATCGTATCCTACAATGAGCAGTTCTTC; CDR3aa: CASSQDLSGSIVSYNEQFF
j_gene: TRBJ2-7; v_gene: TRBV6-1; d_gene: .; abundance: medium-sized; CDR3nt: TGTGCCAGCAGTGAACGGGTAGAAGGCTACGAGCAGTACTTC; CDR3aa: CASSERVEGYEQYF
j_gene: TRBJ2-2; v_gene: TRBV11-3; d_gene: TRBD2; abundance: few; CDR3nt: TGTGCCAGCAGTGACTCCAGGGAGGGTGACACCGGGGAGCTGTTTTTT; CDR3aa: CASSDSREGDTGELFF
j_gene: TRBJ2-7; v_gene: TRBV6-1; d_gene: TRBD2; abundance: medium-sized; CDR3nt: TGTGCCAGCAGTGAGCTAGCGGGAGAAATGTACGAGCAGTACTTC; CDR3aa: CASSELAGEMYEQYF
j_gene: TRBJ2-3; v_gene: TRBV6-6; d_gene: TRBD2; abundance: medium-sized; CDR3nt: TGTGCCAGCAGCCGGACTAGCGGAGGGGGAGATACGCAGTATTTT; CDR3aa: CASSRTSGGGDTQYF
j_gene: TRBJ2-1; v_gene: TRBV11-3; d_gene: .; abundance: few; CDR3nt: TGTGCCAGCAGCTTGGACCCCCCCCCGGTCGGGCAGTTCTTC; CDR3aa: CASSLDPPPVGQFF
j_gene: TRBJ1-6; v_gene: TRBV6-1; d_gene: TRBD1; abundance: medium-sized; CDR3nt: TGTGCCAGCAGTGTGACAGGGAGTCCACCCCTCCACTTT; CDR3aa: CASSVTGSPPLHF
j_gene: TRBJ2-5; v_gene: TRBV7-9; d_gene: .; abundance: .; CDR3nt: TGTGCCAGCAGCTTAGTGGGGAGCGGGGAGACCCAGTACTTC; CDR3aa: CASSLVGSGETQYF
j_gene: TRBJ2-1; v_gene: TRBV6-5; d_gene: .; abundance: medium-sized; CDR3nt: TGTGCCAGCAGCGCGAGTTCATACTACAATGAGCAGTTCTTC; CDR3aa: CASSASSYYNEQFF
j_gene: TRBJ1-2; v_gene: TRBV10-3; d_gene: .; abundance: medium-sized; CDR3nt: TGTCCAACATCAGTGAGATCTGGCTATGGCTACACCTTC; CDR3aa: CPTSVRSGYGYTF
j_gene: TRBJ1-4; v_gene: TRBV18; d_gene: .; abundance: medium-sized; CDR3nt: TGTGCCAGCTCACTCTACCCGCCTGCTACTAATGAAAAACTGTTTTTT; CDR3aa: CASSLYPPATNEKLFF
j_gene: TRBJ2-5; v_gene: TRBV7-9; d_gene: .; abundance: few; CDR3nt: TGTGCCAGCAGCGTACCAGGGTTTCAAGAGACCCAGTACTTC; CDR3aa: CASSVPGFQETQYF
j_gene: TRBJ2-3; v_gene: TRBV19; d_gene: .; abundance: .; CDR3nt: TGTGCCAGTCGCCTGACGGGGGCTATTACAGATACGCAGTATTTT; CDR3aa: CASRLTGAITDTQYF